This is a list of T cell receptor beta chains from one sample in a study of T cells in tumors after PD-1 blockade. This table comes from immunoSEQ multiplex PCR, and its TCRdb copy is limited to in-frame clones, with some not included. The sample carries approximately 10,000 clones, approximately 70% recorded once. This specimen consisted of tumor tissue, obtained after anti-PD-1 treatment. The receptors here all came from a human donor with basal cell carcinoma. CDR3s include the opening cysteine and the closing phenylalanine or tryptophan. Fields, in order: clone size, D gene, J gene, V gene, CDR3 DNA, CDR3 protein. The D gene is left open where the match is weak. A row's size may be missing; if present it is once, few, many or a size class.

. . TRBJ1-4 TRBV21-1 TGTGCCAGCAGCAAACGCGCGGCCCGGGACAGGGACGAAAAACTGTTTTTT CASSKRAARDRDEKLFF
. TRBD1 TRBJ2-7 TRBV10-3 TGTGCCGTCGCCCGTTTGGGACAGTCCTACGAGCAGTACTTC CAVARLGQSYEQYF
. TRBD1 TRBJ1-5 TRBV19 TGTGCCATTTCGACAGGGCGAGATCAGCCCCAGCATTTT CAISTGRDQPQHF
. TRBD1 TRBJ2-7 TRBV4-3 TGCGCCAGCAGCCAAGAGGGACAGGGGTCCTACGAGCAGTACTTC CASSQEGQGSYEQYF
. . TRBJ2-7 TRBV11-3 TGTGCCACGGGGGCCGGCGAGCAGTACTTC CATGAGEQYF
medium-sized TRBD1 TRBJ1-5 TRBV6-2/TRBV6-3 TGTGCCAGCGGTTCAGAGACAGGGTACAGTCAGCCCCAGCATTTT CASGSETGYSQPQHF
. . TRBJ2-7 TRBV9 TGTGCCAGCAGCGTAGCAGGGGGGACCTACGAGCAGTACTTC CASSVAGGTYEQYF
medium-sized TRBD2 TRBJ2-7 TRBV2 TGTGCCAGCAGTCTACTAGCGGTCTCCTACGAGCAGTACTTC CASSLLAVSYEQYF
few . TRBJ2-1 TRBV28 TGTGCCAGCAGTCCGTTGCCTCAGGGCGGTTACAATGAGCAGTTCTTC CASSPLPQGGYNEQFF
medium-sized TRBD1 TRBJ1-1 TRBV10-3 TGTGCCATCAAGGCAGGGGGCACTGAAGCTTTCTTT CAIKAGGTEAFF
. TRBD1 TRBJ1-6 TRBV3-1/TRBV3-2 TGTGCCAGCAGCCTTTACAGGGGCCATGGAGTTTCCTATAATTCACCCCTCCACTTT CASSLYRGHGVSYNSPLHF
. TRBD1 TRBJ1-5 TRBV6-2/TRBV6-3 TGTGCCAGCAGTCATCCGACAGGGGGAACTCAGCCCCAGCATTTT CASSHPTGGTQPQHF